A single TCR beta chain is shown here with its context. The antigen is unknown. J was trimmed by 0 bases and V by 8 bases; bases with no gene match: 1. The length of the CDR3 is 13 residues. Time point defined: newly diagnosed GD, antithyroid drugs for less than 3 months. The TCR library used RNA extracted from PBMCs. The data were obtained in a study of regulatory T cells in long-lasting Graves disease. Broader study findings: TRBV28, TRBJ1-2 and TRBJ2-5 were segments that persistent disease favored. Persistent Graves' patients showed less TCR diversity than newly diagnosed patients showed.

Arm-PCR of CDR3 regions with iRepertoire HTBI primers generated TCR beta libraries. TCRdb re-analysed the multiplex PCR reads in MiXCR, keeping a single row per CDR3 protein. Here the sample spans approximately 440,000 distinct CDR3 sequences, around 15% being singletons. This sample was shared with a second study, whose subject was T cells in Graves' hyperthyroidism and ophthalmopathy.

V and J are TRBV12-3 or TRBV12-4 and TRBJ2-1, with 7 bases aligning to TRBD2. The sequencing used peripheral blood mononuclear cells (PBMCs), collected at new diagnosis, from a patient treated with antithyroid drugs. The receptor's source is a man between 35 and 55 years old with Graves disease. The DNA for the CDR3 is TGTGCCAGCCGGGAGGACTCCTACAATGAGCAGTTCTTC. This sequence encodes CASREDSYNEQFF.